Listed below are T cell receptor beta chains from one sample, sequenced in a study of CD8 T cells in ankylosing spondylitis. Using its own MiXCR run on the 5' RACE reads, TCRdb lists one record per CDR3 protein. The sample consists of 350,000 or so distinct CDR3 sequences, roughly 15% of them appearing once. Sequenced sample: blood, either unsorted or a sorted T cell fraction (not recorded which). These receptors all come from a male donor with ankylosing spondylitis or in good health (not recorded which). The CDR3 runs from the conserved cysteine through the conserved F or W. D genes are given only for firm matches.

CDR3 protein: CASSRYGDTQYF
V gene: TRBV18
J gene: TRBJ2-3
D gene: NA

CDR3 protein: CASSSSFRDRATDTQYF
V gene: TRBV7-9
J gene: TRBJ2-3
D gene: TRBD1

CDR3 protein: CASRGSAETQYF
V gene: TRBV12-3/TRBV12-4
J gene: TRBJ2-5
D gene: NA

CDR3 protein: CASSERRGDQPQHF
V gene: TRBV6-1
J gene: TRBJ1-5
D gene: NA

CDR3 protein: CSVGRELHKLDEQFF
V gene: TRBV29-1
J gene: TRBJ2-1
D gene: NA

CDR3 protein: CASSRLTSGVGDEQFF
V gene: TRBV4-1
J gene: TRBJ2-1
D gene: TRBD2

CDR3 protein: CASSARNRANSNQPQHF
V gene: TRBV27
J gene: TRBJ1-5
D gene: NA

CDR3 protein: CASSSYRPGTGELFF
V gene: TRBV6-1
J gene: TRBJ2-2
D gene: NA

CDR3 protein: CASSEPLRDNGYTF
V gene: TRBV6-1
J gene: TRBJ1-2
D gene: NA

CDR3 protein: CASSLIVRDGVRDTQYF
V gene: TRBV11-2
J gene: TRBJ2-3
D gene: NA

CDR3 protein: CASSFGRLAGTDEQFF
V gene: TRBV5-1
J gene: TRBJ2-1
D gene: TRBD2

CDR3 protein: CASSWGLAGGSQETQYF
V gene: TRBV12-3/TRBV12-4
J gene: TRBJ2-5
D gene: TRBD2

CDR3 protein: CASSIDHRIMVGYTF
V gene: TRBV19
J gene: TRBJ1-2
D gene: NA

CDR3 protein: CSARGIASSSYEQYF
V gene: TRBV20-1
J gene: TRBJ2-7
D gene: NA

CDR3 protein: CASSRGAVREEKLFF
V gene: TRBV6-1
J gene: TRBJ1-4
D gene: NA

CDR3 protein: CASSTYRGLSTDTQYF
V gene: TRBV27
J gene: TRBJ2-3
D gene: TRBD1

CDR3 protein: CASSPQAGAGQPQHF
V gene: TRBV18
J gene: TRBJ1-5
D gene: NA

CDR3 protein: CASSPEGLGLNQPQHF
V gene: TRBV4-1
J gene: TRBJ1-5
D gene: NA

CDR3 protein: CASSLMANRETQYF
V gene: TRBV5-1
J gene: TRBJ2-5
D gene: NA

CDR3 protein: CASSPPNSRAFF
V gene: TRBV18
J gene: TRBJ1-1
D gene: NA

CDR3 protein: CASSPSFPGPPRTPLHF
V gene: TRBV3-1
J gene: TRBJ1-6
D gene: NA

CDR3 protein: CSARPRAAGGHNEQFF
V gene: TRBV20-1
J gene: TRBJ2-1
D gene: NA

CDR3 protein: CASSMDRFYNEQFF
V gene: TRBV6-1
J gene: TRBJ2-1
D gene: TRBD1

CDR3 protein: CAISDLGSPYGYTF
V gene: TRBV10-3
J gene: TRBJ1-2
D gene: NA

CDR3 protein: CASTREADNSPLHF
V gene: TRBV2
J gene: TRBJ1-6
D gene: NA

CDR3 protein: CSASKAANEQFF
V gene: TRBV20-1
J gene: TRBJ2-1
D gene: NA

CDR3 protein: CASSPRSGTNTEAFF
V gene: TRBV18
J gene: TRBJ1-1
D gene: NA

CDR3 protein: CASSSTGAYEQYF
V gene: TRBV5-1
J gene: TRBJ2-7
D gene: TRBD1

CDR3 protein: CASRGTGTQPQHF
V gene: TRBV12-3/TRBV12-4
J gene: TRBJ1-5
D gene: NA

CDR3 protein: CASSSTAPAGEKLFF
V gene: TRBV5-6
J gene: TRBJ1-4
D gene: NA